These 10 T cell receptor beta chains originate from one sample sequenced in a study of blood T cell repertoires in COVID-19 (TCRdb year 2020). The library came from the immunoSEQ multiplex PCR assay. TCRdb mirrors the immuneACCESS table, restricted to in-frame sequences. Some clones are absent from its copies; in checked studies, under half trace to an unresolved V gene, and the reason for the others is unknown. The sample table holds around 250,000 clones, of which about 84% were seen once. The biggest ten clones account for roughly an eighth of the sample. The sequencing input was peripheral blood. The receptors come from a man older than 75 with acute or convalescent COVID-19.

This chain uses TRBV19 with TRBJ1-5, with 7 bases that match TRBD1. CDR3 length: 15 residues. Germline CDR1 reads LNHDA; CDR2 reads SQIVND (reference sequence). With 5 bases clipped from V and 7 bases from J, the junction kept 11 bases outside the gene matches. The CDR3 sequence: CASSVGDSHGQPQHF. CDR3 bases: TGTGCCAGTAGTGTGGGGGACAGCCATGGGCAGCCCCAGCATTTT.

The rearrangement uses TRBV6-6 and TRBJ2-3; D is perhaps TRBD2 (6 bases). Trimming pared 2 bases from V and 6 bases from J, leaving 6 bases between. Looked up from germline, CDR1 is MNHNY and CDR2 is SVGAGI (reference sequence). The CDR3 contains 12 residues. The CDR3 DNA reads as TGTGCCAGCAGTTACGCGGGGGATACGCAGTATTTT. Residues: CASSYAGDTQYF.

V gene TRBV7-2 combines with J gene TRBJ2-7; D gene uncertain. Trimming removed 6 bases from V and 2 bases from J, with 20 bases in between. The length of the CDR3 is 16 residues. Germline loops: CDR1 SGHTA, CDR2 FQGNSA. The CDR3 DNA reads as TGTGCCAGCAGTCCAGGTGGCGTTTCCCCCACCTACGAGCAGTACTTC. Translating it yields CASSPGGVSPTYEQYF.

The chain combines TRBV28 with TRBJ2-3; 11 positions match TRBD2. The trim removed 6 bases at V and 3 bases at J, leaving 8 bases unmatched. Germline assignment: CDR1 MDHEN and CDR2 SYDVKM. There are 16 residues in the CDR3. CDR3 protein: CASSLHGTSGTDTQYF. CDR3 bases: TGTGCCAGCAGCTTGCACGGGACTAGCGGAACAGATACGCAGTATTTT.

Many counts were recorded for this clone. V is TRBV7-9 and J is TRBJ2-3, with 12 nucleotides matching TRBD2. From germline, CDR1 is SEHNR and CDR2 FQNEAQ (reference sequence). The length of the CDR3 is 17 residues. V was pared by 0 bases and J by 4 bases, with 5 bases of the junction left unmatched. CDR3: CASSLARLAGVADTQYF. CDR3 nucleotide sequence: TGTGCCAGCAGCTTAGCGCGACTAGCGGGAGTGGCAGATACGCAGTATTTT.

The genes are TRBV28 and TRBJ2-7; D may be TRBD2 (6 bases). CDR1 and CDR2 (germline): MDHEN, SYDVKM. V was clipped by 4 bases and J by 3 bases, with 13 bases between them. The CDR3 runs 14 residues. CDR3 nucleotide sequence: TGTGCCAGCAGTTCCCCGGGGGAAAGCTACGAGCAGTACTTC. Residues: CASSSPGESYEQYF. The variable domain in full, completed from reference TRBV28 and TRBJ2-7, reads DVKVTQSSRYLVKRTGEKVFLECVQDMDHENMFWYRQDPGLGLRLIYFSYDVKMKEKGDIPEGYSVSREKKERFSLILESASTNQTSMYLCASSSPGESYEQYFGPGTRLTVT.

The chain couples TRBV29-1 to TRBJ2-1, with D possibly being TRBD1 or TRBD2 (9 bases each). Germline V gene data show CDR1 as SQVTM and CDR2 as ANQGSEA. The CDR3 sequence is 19 residues long. The V gene lost 5 bases and the J gene lost 6 bases, with 32 bases spanning the gap. CDR3 sequence (DNA): TGCAGCGTTCCCCCGGGACAGGGTACAGGGGGACTAGCCCTCAATGAGCAGTTCTTC. Its translation is CSVPPGQGTGGLALNEQFF.

The chain has TRBV4-1 and TRBJ2-7, with D perhaps matching TRBD2 (7 bases). CDR3 length: 17 amino acids. CDR1 is MGHRA, CDR2 YSYEKL, per germline. The germline V and J ends were trimmed by 4 bases and 6 bases, with 25 bases remaining between them. The DNA for the CDR3 is TGCGCCAGCAGCCTCAGAGGGGGGGACGGTTTTCCCCTCGAGCAGTACTTC. Residues: CASSLRGGDGFPLEQYF.

The chain recombines TRBV29-1 with TRBJ1-2, with D uncertain. This CDR3 region has 15 residues. The germline CDR1 and CDR2 sequences are SQVTM and ANQGSEA. The V gene lost 3 bases and the J gene lost 6 bases, with 20 bases spanning the gap. CDR3: CSVDLSSARGDGYTF. The CDR3 region has the DNA TGCAGCGTTGATCTCTCGTCGGCGAGAGGAGATGGCTACACCTTC. Drawing the rest from reference TRBV29-1 and TRBJ1-2, the complete variable domain is SAVISQKPSRDICQRGTSLTIQCQVDSQVTMMFWYRQQPGQSLTLIATANQGSEATYESGFVIDKFPISRPNLTFSTLTVSNMSPEDSSIYLCSVDLSSARGDGYTFGSGTRLTVV.

The J gene is TRBJ1-3, the V gene TRBV5-1; TRBD1 matches at 7 bases. CDR1 is SGHRS, CDR2 YFSETQ, per germline. The trim removed 4 bases at V and 4 bases at J, leaving 11 bases unmatched. This CDR3 spans 16 amino acids. CDR3 protein: CASSLGQESGGNTIYF. The DNA for the CDR3 is TGCGCCAGCAGCCTCGGACAGGAATCGGGGGGAAACACCATATATTTT.